This T cell receptor (beta chain) was found in a study of T-cell memory formation after mild COVID-19. At the level of the study: Each donor largely had its own TCR clusters. Study findings and constraints: Cross-reactive memory appears to have joined, as suggested by some responding clones showing up in pre-infection memory.

Germline CDR1 reads WSHSY; CDR2 reads SAAADI. CDR3 length: 15 residues. This clonotype was seen only a few times. Its antigen is undetermined. One junction end disagrees with the germline gene, perhaps due to a read error. From the 5' RACE reads, TCRdb called clonotypes with MiXCR, one entry per CDR3 protein. This sample has some 210,000 distinct CDR3 sequences, with about 16% found just once. The chain combines TRBV10-2 with TRBJ2-7; TRBD2 agrees at 7 bases. The source material was PBMCs or a T cell subset sorted from them (not recorded which). This sequence originates from an adult woman who had mild COVID-19 (a few samples of this study predate the infection). Cell type and time point are not known. The DNA of the CDR3 is TGCGCCAGCAGTGAAGGCCAGGGAGGGCCCTACGACCAGTACTTC. Translated, it gives CASSEGQGGPYDQYF.